Below, 3 T cell receptor beta chains from the same sample are listed, as sequenced in a study of post-analysis software for immune sequencing data. These receptors have no identified antigens. Overall study findings and caveats: When patients were compared with controls, a handful of TRBV segments were more frequent, TRBV5-6, TRBV5-1 and TRBV20-1 among them.

Researchers reported that TCR beta cDNA libraries carried unique molecular identifiers. A single record per CDR3 protein comes from TCRdb applying MiXCR to the PCR reads. The sample consists of about 200,000 distinct CDR3 sequences, around 29% of them appearing once. Material: blood. The receptors derive from a girl younger than 18 with multiple sclerosis.

The chain couples TRBV5-1 to TRBJ2-7; TRBD1 matches at 9 bases. Germline lookup yields CDR1 SGHRS and CDR2 YFSETQ. CDR3 length: 16 residues. Trimming at V came to 1 base and at J to 7 bases, leaving 12 bases not matched to a gene. The DNA of the CDR3 is TGCGCCAGCAGCTTGACGCTTACACAGGGGGCTGAAGAGCAGTACTTC. This sequence encodes CASSLTLTQGAEEQYF.

The sample holds a few counts of this clonotype. This chain connects TRBV20-1 to TRBJ2-7, with D perhaps TRBD2 (7 bases). The J call is uncertain, as TRBJ2-5 better fits the DNA end. CDR3 size: 12 residues. CDR1 and CDR2 from the germline V gene are DFQATT and SNEGSKA (reference sequence). CDR3 DNA sequence: TGCAGGGCGAGGGGGGGGTGGGAGACCCAGTACTTC. As protein: CRARGGWETQYF.

For this clonotype: This clone may be a read error of a much larger clone one base away. The chain uses TRBV6-5 and TRBJ1-2; TRBD1 is a possible D gene (5 bases). Germline V lookup: CDR1 MNHEY, CDR2 SVGAGI. The CDR3 consists of 15 residues. This CDR3 reads CASRYSRFPGDGYTF. CDR3 coding DNA: TGTGCCAGCAGGTACTCTCGTTTTCCGGGGGATGGCTACACCTTC.